Listed below are T cell receptor beta chains from one sample, sequenced in a study of OX40 agonist ivuxolimab in advanced cancers. This table comes from immunoSEQ multiplex PCR, and its TCRdb copy is limited to in-frame clones, with some not included. This table holds 20,000 to 25,000 clones, approximately 89% found once. The sequenced sample was CD4+ or CD8+ T cells sorted from blood, obtained in a trial of the OX40 agonist ivuxolimab. The receptors were sampled from an adult with an advanced solid tumor such as melanoma, head and neck, liver or kidney cancer. The CDR3 runs from the conserved cysteine through the conserved F or W. The D gene is left open where the match is weak. The size field is filled for only some rows; it gives once, few, many or a size class.

D: TRBD2; size: NA; V: TRBV6-4; J: TRBJ2-1; CDR3: CASSIKAGGENEQFF; DNA: TGTGCCAGCAGTATCAAAGCGGGGGGGGAGAATGAGCAGTTCTTC
D: TRBD1; size: NA; V: TRBV7-6; J: TRBJ2-7; CDR3: CASSLEQGANEQYF; DNA: TGTGCCAGCAGCTTAGAACAGGGGGCTAATGAGCAGTACTTC
D: NA; size: NA; V: TRBV10-3; J: TRBJ2-5; CDR3: CAMSRGVGGETQYF; DNA: TGTGCCATGAGTAGGGGAGTGGGGGGAGAGACCCAGTACTTC
D: NA; size: NA; V: TRBV4-1; J: TRBJ1-1; CDR3: CASSYSGGNTEAFF; DNA: TGCGCCAGCAGCTACTCCGGGGGGAACACTGAAGCTTTCTTT
D: NA; size: NA; V: TRBV27; J: TRBJ2-7; CDR3: CASSPTGWGTYEQYF; DNA: TGTGCCAGCAGTCCAACAGGGTGGGGAACCTACGAGCAGTACTTC
D: NA; size: NA; V: TRBV5-4; J: TRBJ1-2; CDR3: CASSSPPNYGYTF; DNA: TGTGCCAGCAGCTCACCGCCCAACTATGGCTACACCTTC
D: TRBD1; size: NA; V: TRBV19; J: TRBJ2-1; CDR3: CASSNDRGNYNEQFF; DNA: TGTGCCAGTAGCAATGACAGGGGGAATTACAATGAGCAGTTCTTC
D: TRBD1; size: NA; V: TRBV29-1; J: TRBJ1-2; CDR3: CSGQGDGYTF; DNA: TGCAGCGGACAGGGGGATGGCTACACCTTC
D: NA; size: NA; V: TRBV6-4; J: TRBJ2-5; CDR3: CASSDVAGGVETQYF; DNA: TGTGCCAGCAGTGACGTGGCCGGGGGAGTTGAGACCCAGTACTTC
D: TRBD2; size: NA; V: TRBV4-1; J: TRBJ2-7; CDR3: CASSQGRGGYEQYF; DNA: TGCGCCAGCAGCCAAGGGCGGGGGGGGTACGAGCAGTACTTC
D: TRBD1; size: NA; V: TRBV4-1; J: TRBJ1-1; CDR3: CASSYLPGQGNTEAFF; DNA: TGCGCCAGCAGCTACCTCCCGGGACAGGGGAACACTGAAGCTTTCTTT
D: NA; size: NA; V: TRBV18; J: TRBJ1-2; CDR3: CASSPGAGANYGYTF; DNA: TGTGCCAGCTCACCAGGGGCAGGAGCTAACTATGGCTACACCTTC
D: NA; size: NA; V: TRBV5-6; J: TRBJ1-6; CDR3: CASSLVRGNSPLHF; DNA: TGTGCCAGCAGCTTGGTCCGGGGAAATTCACCCCTCCACTTT
D: NA; size: NA; V: TRBV5-5; J: TRBJ1-1; CDR3: CASSLDTNTEAFF; DNA: TGTGCCAGCAGCTTGGACACGAACACTGAAGCTTTCTTT
D: TRBD1; size: once; V: TRBV5-4; J: TRBJ2-1; CDR3: CASRPGQPTYNEQFF; DNA: TGTGCCAGCAGGCCGGGACAGCCTACCTACAATGAGCAGTTCTTC
D: NA; size: NA; V: TRBV7-2; J: TRBJ1-5; CDR3: CASSLLGDPQTQGNQPQHF; DNA: TGTGCCAGCAGCCTACTGGGGGACCCTCAGACCCAGGGCAATCAGCCCCAGCATTTT
D: NA; size: NA; V: TRBV5-1; J: TRBJ2-2; CDR3: CASTGRTEAGELFF; DNA: TGCGCCAGCACCGGAAGGACGGAGGCTGGGGAGCTGTTTTTT
D: NA; size: NA; V: TRBV11-2; J: TRBJ2-7; CDR3: CASSFLLYEQYF; DNA: TGTGCCAGCAGCTTTTTACTTTACGAGCAGTACTTC
D: NA; size: NA; V: TRBV6-5; J: TRBJ1-6; CDR3: CASSKQDHSPLHF; DNA: TGTGCCAGCAGTAAACAGGACCATTCACCCCTCCACTTT
D: NA; size: NA; V: TRBV10-3; J: TRBJ1-1; CDR3: CAISESEGLNTEAFF; DNA: TGTGCCATCAGTGAGTCCGAGGGATTGAACACTGAAGCTTTCTTT
D: NA; size: NA; V: TRBV5-4; J: TRBJ2-5; CDR3: CASSLPPQETQYF; DNA: TGTGCCAGCAGCTTGCCCCCTCAAGAGACCCAGTACTTC
D: NA; size: NA; V: TRBV30; J: TRBJ1-4; CDR3: CAWSLDHFTQEKLFF; DNA: TGTGCCTGGAGCCTGGATCACTTTACGCAAGAAAAACTGTTTTTT
D: TRBD2; size: NA; V: TRBV7-2; J: TRBJ2-1; CDR3: CASSLGGVAGFYDEQFF; DNA: TGTGCCAGCAGCTTAGGAGGGGTAGCGGGGTTTTATGATGAGCAGTTCTTC
D: TRBD1; size: NA; V: TRBV6-1; J: TRBJ2-3; CDR3: CASGDRQGRSLYF; DNA: TGTGCCAGCGGGGACCGACAGGGTAGGTCGCTGTATTTT
D: NA; size: NA; V: TRBV19; J: TRBJ2-2; CDR3: CASSIENSEWFTGELFF; DNA: TGTGCCAGTAGTATAGAAAACAGTGAGTGGTTCACCGGGGAGCTGTTTTTT
D: NA; size: once; V: TRBV4-2; J: TRBJ2-7; CDR3: CASSQDRGGSAYEQYF; DNA: TGTGCCAGCAGCCAAGATCGGGGCGGGTCGGCCTACGAGCAGTACTTC
D: NA; size: NA; V: TRBV11-3; J: TRBJ2-7; CDR3: CASSLGTLYEQYF; DNA: TGTGCCAGCAGCTTAGGGACTCTATACGAGCAGTACTTC
D: NA; size: once; V: TRBV29-1; J: TRBJ2-7; CDR3: CSVEVASEQYF; DNA: TGCAGCGTTGAGGTGGCATCCGAGCAGTACTTC
D: NA; size: NA; V: TRBV5-1; J: TRBJ2-7; CDR3: CASSLEPISYEQYF; DNA: TGCGCCAGCAGCTTGGAACCCATTTCCTACGAGCAGTACTTC